What follows are 18 T cell receptor beta chains derived from one specimen sequenced in a study of CD8 T cells in Susac syndrome. Random hexamers primed reverse transcription of about 0.45 to 1 ug RNA. TCRdb re-called the immunoSEQ multiplex PCR reads with MiXCR, one entry per CDR3 protein. The sample has 200,000 to 250,000 distinct CDR3 sequences, roughly 96% seen once. Sequencing was carried out using CD4+ T cells from PBMCs. The receptor set was obtained from a human donor with multiple sclerosis.

The table lists this clonotype with a few counts. The genes are TRBV5-4 and TRBJ2-3; D not certain. V was trimmed by 0 bases and J by 4 bases, leaving 6 bases between them. CDR3 size: 13 residues. The germline V gene has CDR1 SGHNT and CDR2 YYREEE (reference sequence). This CDR3 is CASSLAGPDTQYF. DNA for the CDR3: TGTGCCAGCAGCTTGGCCGGACCAGATACGCAGTATTTT.

V usage is TRBV15 and J usage is TRBJ2-3, with a tentative D call TRBD1 (6 bases). Germline-derived CDR1 and CDR2 are LNHNV and YYDKDF (reference sequence). The CDR3 runs to 12 residues. With 5 bases removed from V and 7 bases from J, the gap between germline ends came to 10 bases. CDR3 in DNA: TGTGCCACCAGCTCAGGGGTTCATACGCAGTATTTT. This sequence encodes CATSSGVHTQYF.

This chain links TRBV3-1 with TRBJ1-1; no reliable D call. Trimming took 1 base from V and 0 from J, leaving 6 bases between them. The germline V gene encodes CDR1 LGHDT and CDR2 YNNKEL (reference sequence). CDR3 length equals 14 residues. In DNA, the CDR3 is TGTGCCAGCAGCCAAGTCGGGATGAACACTGAAGCTTTCTTT. It translates to CASSQVGMNTEAFF.

The V gene is TRBV7-9, the J gene TRBJ2-5; D not resolved. CDR1 and CDR2 from the germline V gene are SEHNR and FQNEAQ (reference sequence). V was clipped by 8 bases and J by 3 bases, with 7 bases between them. The CDR3 loop spans 11 amino acids. The CDR3 region is CASVAEETQYF. The CDR3 DNA reads as TGTGCCAGCGTAGCAGAAGAGACCCAGTACTTC. The variable domain in full, with the rest retrieved from reference TRBV7-9 and TRBJ2-5, is DTGVSQNPRHKITKRGQNVTFRCDPISEHNRLYWYRQTLGQGPEFLTYFQNEAQLEKSRLLSDRFSAERPKGSFSTLEIQRTEQGDSAMYLCASVAEETQYFGPGTRLLVL.

This rearrangement joins TRBV29-1 to TRBJ2-7, with D unresolved. Trimming took off 4 bases at V and 7 bases at J, with 14 bases between the two ends. CDR1 is SQVTM, CDR2 ANQGSEA, per germline. The CDR3 has 12 amino acids. The CDR3 nucleotides read TGCAGCGTTGTGGGCACGCCTCGGGAGCAGTACTTC. This translates into CSVVGTPREQYF.

V gene TRBV18 combines with J gene TRBJ1-3; D is undetermined. Trimming removed 6 bases from V and 1 base from J, with 7 bases in between. CDR1 and CDR2 from the germline V gene are KGHSH and LQKENI. The CDR3 length is 13 residues. CDR3 sequence: CASSDWSGNTIYF. In DNA form, the CDR3 reads TGTGCCAGCTCCGATTGGTCTGGAAACACCATATATTTT.

CDR3 sequence (DNA): TGTGCCAGCACTGTACTAGCGGGAGGGTACAATGAGCAGTTCTTC. Translation gives CASTVLAGGYNEQFF. The genes are TRBV2 and TRBJ2-1, with TRBD2 matching 13 bases. Germline V gene sequence: CDR1 SNHLY, CDR2 FYNNEI. J lost 4 bases, V lost 7 bases, and 4 bases had no gene match. The CDR3 has 15 amino acids.

In nucleotides, the CDR3 is TGCAGCGTTGAAGCAGGGGGCATTACTGAAGCTTTCTTT. This gives the protein CSVEAGGITEAFF. The V and J genes are TRBV29-1 and TRBJ1-1; 8 positions agree with TRBD1. This CDR3 region has 13 residues. The trim removed 1 base at V and 5 bases at J, leaving 3 bases unmatched. Germline V CDR1 and CDR2: SQVTM, ANQGSEA.

The gene calls are TRBV20-1 and TRBJ2-1; 7 bases map to TRBD1. CDR1 DFQATT and CDR2 SNEGSKA come from the germline V gene (reference sequence). The CDR3 is 16 residues long. J gave up 2 bases and V 4 bases, and 11 bases lay outside the gene matches. CDR3 protein: CSAKHGTAKTYNEQFF. The CDR3 DNA reads as TGCAGTGCTAAGCACGGGACAGCCAAGACCTACAATGAGCAGTTCTTC.

This clonotype was counted once. V gene TRBV27 combines with J gene TRBJ2-6; no reliable D call. Germline V lookup: CDR1 MNHEY, CDR2 SMNVEV (reference sequence). The CDR3 covers 15 residues. The V end was cut by 3 bases, the J end by 0 bases, with 6 bases between. The CDR3 sequence is CASSFLSSGANVLTF. Here the CDR3 DNA reads TGTGCCAGCAGTTTCTTGAGCTCTGGGGCCAACGTCCTGACTTTC.

This clonotype appeared a single time. This chain's CDR3 is CASRARDRFYGYTF. CDR3 DNA: TGTGCCAGCAGGGCCCGGGACAGGTTCTATGGCTACACCTTC. The chain uses TRBV6-5 and TRBJ1-2; TRBD1 matches at 8 bases. The CDR3 consists of 14 residues. Germline V gene sequence: CDR1 MNHEY, CDR2 SVGAGI. The J segment lost 4 bases and the V segment lost 6 bases, leaving 7 bases of the junction unmatched.

This CDR3 reads CASSLDRINEKLFF. CDR3 DNA: TGTGCCAGCAGTTTAGACAGAATTAATGAAAAACTGTTTTTT. The gene calls are TRBV28 and TRBJ1-4; D possibly corresponds to TRBD1 (5 bases). Per germline, CDR1 MDHEN and CDR2 SYDVKM. This CDR3 contains 14 residues. V was shortened by 2 bases and J by 4 bases, with 8 bases between the two germline ends. The variable domain in full, completed from reference TRBV28 and TRBJ1-4, reads DVKVTQSSRYLVKRTGEKVFLECVQDMDHENMFWYRQDPGLGLRLIYFSYDVKMKEKGDIPEGYSVSREKKERFSLILESASTNQTSMYLCASSLDRINEKLFFGSGTQLSVL.

The chain is built from TRBV11-2 and TRBJ1-5, with 7 bases matching TRBD1. V gave up 5 bases and J gave up 6 bases; unmatched junction bases: 10. The CDR3 runs 15 residues. The germline V gene encodes CDR1 SGHAT and CDR2 FQNNGV. CDR3 coding DNA: TGTGCCAGCAGCCAGAACGGGGCAGGGGGTCAGCCCCAGCATTTT. The encoded protein is CASSQNGAGGQPQHF.

V is TRBV2 and J is TRBJ2-6; D is perhaps TRBD2 (6 bases). V dropped 6 bases and J dropped 2 bases, with 14 bases sitting between them. The V gene's germline CDR1 is SNHLY and CDR2 FYNNEI. The length of the CDR3 is 16 residues. This chain's CDR3 is CASSRDLGAGANVLTF. CDR3 sequence (DNA): TGTGCCAGCAGCAGGGACTTGGGTGCTGGGGCCAACGTCCTGACTTTC.

V is TRBV20-1 and J is TRBJ1-5; D gene uncertain. The CDR3 is 12 amino acids. The ends were cut back, 0 bases at V and 4 bases at J, with 4 bases in the middle. CDR1 and CDR2 (germline): DFQATT, SNEGSKA (reference sequence). CDR3 in DNA: TGCAGTGCTAGAGATGGGAATCAGCCCCAGCATTTT. Its translation: CSARDGNQPQHF.

This clonotype came up a few times. The chain joins TRBV12-3 or TRBV12-4 to TRBJ2-7; perhaps TRBD1 as D (7 bases). CDR3 size: 13 residues. V was pared by 6 bases and J by 0 bases, with 9 bases between. The CDR3 loop is CASRRDSSYEQYF. DNA of the CDR3: TGTGCCAGCAGGCGGGACAGCTCCTACGAGCAGTACTTC.

The chain is built from TRBV29-1 and TRBJ1-2; D possibly corresponds to TRBD1 (6 bases). Trimming left V 6 bases short and J 4 bases short, with 12 bases between. The CDR3 has 12 amino acids. Looked up from germline, CDR1 is SQVTM and CDR2 is ANQGSEA. The CDR3 reads CSVRGSLYGYTF. CDR3 DNA sequence: TGCAGCGTCAGGGGATCCCTCTATGGCTACACCTTC.

This clonotype appeared once. The CDR3 here is CSVDRGDRLNTEAFF. The CDR3 DNA follows: TGCAGCGTTGATAGGGGGGACAGGCTGAACACTGAAGCTTTCTTT. The chain links TRBV29-1 to TRBJ1-1, with 8 bases lining up with TRBD1. The CDR3 sequence is 15 residues long. Unmatched junction bases numbered 6, after V lost 3 bases and J lost 0 bases. Germline V gene sequence: CDR1 SQVTM, CDR2 ANQGSEA.